This T cell receptor beta chain was sequenced for a study of cytomegalovirus exposure and HLA in healthy donors. In the PCR, 60 Vbeta and 13 Jbeta primers were used. Measured with immunoSEQ multiplex PCR; TCRdb has only the in-frame clones, and not every one. The sample records around 200,000 clones, about 77% being singletons. Study-level points and caveats: Presence/absence analyses supposed approximately even sequencing depth among donors. Most of the TCR beta V segments (in an earlier analysis) were productive either about 90% or about 30% of the time.

The table lists this clone with a few counts. Its antigen is not identified. The specimen sequenced was PBMCs. The sequence came from a man between 25 and 39 years old in good health and CMV-seropositive.

CDR3 in DNA: TGTGCCATTTCTAGCGTGACCTACAATGAGCAGTTCTTC. This sequence encodes CAISSVTYNEQFF. The chain links TRBV10-3 to TRBJ2-1, with D possibly TRBD2 on 6 matching bases. V was shortened by 9 bases and J by 2 bases, with 11 bases between the two germline ends. From germline, CDR1 is ENHRY and CDR2 SYGVKD. This CDR3 is built from 13 residues.